The clone carrying this TCR beta chain was observed a single time. The junction departs from germline at one end; a sequencing error may be responsible. Sample-barcoded 5' priming and a J-beta primer mix drove a second PCR of roughly 7 to 11 cycles. MiXCR, run by TCRdb on the 5' RACE reads, gives a single entry per CDR3 protein. This table has nearly 1 million distinct CDR3 sequences, 45% to 60% appearing once. The data were taken from a study of blood T cells in healthy people across ages. The germline V gene encodes CDR1 DFQATT and CDR2 SNEGSKA (reference sequence). This CDR3 has 15 amino acids. This chain connects TRBV20-1 to TRBJ2-1, with D unresolved. The sequenced sample was blood. The receptor was isolated from a woman in her sixties or seventies in good health. The CDR3 region has the DNA TGCAGTGCTGGAGATCGCCAGACCCGCGGCGATGAGCAGTTCTTC. Its protein is CSAGDRQTRGDEQFF.